A single sample is the source of the 14 T cell receptor beta chains below, sequenced in a study of beta chain features in type 1 diabetes. Of the isolated RNA, all was reverse transcribed, and so the sequenced material was expressed TCRB transcripts. Method: immunoSEQ multiplex PCR; TCRdb's copy keeps in-frame clones and lacks some. The table lists 25,000 to 30,000 clones, less than 75% of them singletons. Their antigens are not known. Study results and limitations: For Type 1 diabetes patients, all four CD4+ subsets carried TCRB CDR3s that were moderately but significantly shorter.

The sequencing sample was made of Tregs from blood. These receptors were taken from a woman aged 25 to 39 with type 1 diabetes.

V usage is TRBV7-9 and J usage is TRBJ2-1, with 9 bases identical to TRBD2. Germline CDR1 is SEHNR and CDR2 is FQNEAQ (reference sequence). This CDR3 comprises 13 residues. Germline trimming cut 5 bases from V and 8 bases from J; bases unmatched to any gene: 4. CDR3 coding DNA: TGTGCCAGCAGCCTTAGCGGGAGAGATGAGCAGTTCTTC. Protein: CASSLSGRDEQFF.

This rearrangement joins TRBV10-3 to TRBJ1-1, with 8 bases fitting TRBD1. Germline trimming cut 8 bases from V and 3 bases from J; bases unmatched to any gene: 8. Germline CDR1 ENHRY, CDR2 SYGVKD. This CDR3 region has 14 residues. CDR3 amino acids: CAIVGTGRDTEAFF. The CDR3 nucleotides are TGTGCCATCGTAGGGACAGGCAGGGACACTGAAGCTTTCTTT.

CDR3 loop: CASSSGTYYNEQFF. In nucleotides, the CDR3 is TGCGCCAGCAGCTCCGGGACATATTACAATGAGCAGTTCTTC. V gene TRBV5-1 combines with J gene TRBJ2-1, with D possibly matching TRBD1 (6 bases). The CDR3 is 14 amino acids. The V gene lost 3 bases and the J gene lost 4 bases, with 11 bases spanning the gap. The germline V gene encodes CDR1 SGHRS and CDR2 YFSETQ.

The CDR3, as DNA: TGCAGCGTAGTTCGGACTCATCGCTACACCTTC. Translated, it gives CSVVRTHRYTF. The chain joins TRBV29-1 to TRBJ1-2; D remains ambiguous. There are 11 residues in the CDR3. V lost 6 bases to trimming and J lost 9 bases, with 14 bases between them. In germline, CDR1 is SQVTM, CDR2 ANQGSEA.

The chain joins TRBV19 to TRBJ1-2; D is possibly TRBD1 (5 bases). The CDR3 is 15 residues long. CDR1 is LNHDA, CDR2 SQIVND, per germline (reference sequence). V lost 2 bases and J lost 2, with 12 bases in between. The CDR3 is CASSIRGTGNYGYTF. In DNA, the CDR3 is TGTGCCAGTAGTATACGGGGGACGGGGAACTATGGCTACACCTTC. Together with reference TRBV19 and TRBJ1-2, the CDR3 gives the full variable domain: DGGITQSPKYLFRKEGQNVTLSCEQNLNHDAMYWYRQDPGQGLRLIYYSQIVNDFQKGDIAEGYSVSREKKESFPLTVTSAQKNPTAFYLCASSIRGTGNYGYTFGSGTRLTVV.

This clone has just a few counts. The V and J genes are TRBV29-1 and TRBJ2-5; D is undetermined. The germline V gene has CDR1 SQVTM and CDR2 ANQGSEA. CDR3 size: 10 residues. V shed 6 bases and J shed 5 bases, with 7 bases lying between them. In nucleotides, the CDR3 is TGCAGCGTGAGCATCGAGACCCAGTACTTC. Protein product: CSVSIETQYF.

V is TRBV28 and J is TRBJ2-7; D call uncertain. The V gene's germline CDR1 is MDHEN and CDR2 SYDVKM. V shed 6 bases and J shed 3 bases, with 15 bases lying between them. The CDR3 contains 14 residues. The CDR3 loop reads CASRRTGYLYEQYF. The CDR3 DNA reads TGTGCCAGCAGAAGAACTGGTTACCTCTACGAGCAGTACTTC.

This clone was seen a handful of times. CDR3 sequence: CAISERKLAGESEQYF. The CDR3 coding sequence is TGTGCCATCAGTGAACGTAAACTAGCGGGCGAGAGCGAGCAGTACTTC. The V and J genes are TRBV10-3 and TRBJ2-7; TRBD2 aligns across 9 bases. The trim removed 3 bases at V and 6 bases at J, leaving 12 bases unmatched. There are 16 residues in the CDR3. The germline CDR1 and CDR2 sequences are ENHRY and SYGVKD.

This clone occurred once. The chain joins TRBV7-2 to TRBJ1-2; 7 positions match TRBD1. Germline V lookup: CDR1 SGHTA, CDR2 FQGNSA. The V segment lost 2 bases and the J segment 2 bases; nucleotides outside the gene matches: 2. This CDR3 spans 14 amino acids. The CDR3 bases are TGTGCCAGCAGCTTAACCAGGGGGAACTATGGCTACACCTTC. Protein sequence: CASSLTRGNYGYTF.

The V call is TRBV7-8, the J call TRBJ2-7, with TRBD1 matching over 9 bases. This CDR3 region has 15 residues. Germline values: CDR1 SGHVS, CDR2 FQNEAQ. V was clipped by 5 bases and J by 4 bases; unmatched bases: 9. The CDR3 sequence: CASSLGTGLNYEQYF. Here the CDR3 DNA reads TGTGCCAGCAGCCTCGGGACAGGGCTAAATTACGAGCAGTACTTC.

The chain employs TRBV4-1 and TRBJ2-1, with TRBD2 identical over 11 bases. Germline values: CDR1 MGHRA, CDR2 YSYEKL. Trimming cost V 4 bases and J 3 bases; bases outside gene matches: 2. This CDR3 is 15 amino acids long. CDR3 loop: CASSPTSGIYNEQFF. CDR3 DNA: TGCGCCAGCAGCCCGACTAGCGGGATCTACAATGAGCAGTTCTTC.

The chain uses TRBV20-1 and TRBJ2-1; TRBD2 aligns across 9 bases. Germline V lookup: CDR1 DFQATT, CDR2 SNEGSKA (reference sequence). J lost 15 bases, V lost 4 bases, and 7 bases had no gene match. CDR3 length: 11 residues. CDR3 protein: CSAITGTSTFF. The CDR3 coding sequence is TGCAGTGCTATCACCGGGACTAGCACGTTCTTC.

The chain has TRBV19 and TRBJ2-1; 12 bases are shared with TRBD2. Germline V lookup: CDR1 LNHDA, CDR2 SQIVND (reference sequence). V lost 4 bases and J lost 8; bases outside the gene matches: 6. This CDR3 contains 15 residues. This CDR3 reads CASSRETSGSDEQFF. The CDR3 DNA reads as TGTGCCAGTAGTAGAGAGACTAGCGGGAGTGATGAGCAGTTCTTC.

The rearrangement uses TRBV7-9 and TRBJ2-3; D gene ambiguous. The germline V and J ends were trimmed by 5 bases and 1 base, with 13 bases remaining between them. Germline CDR1 is SEHNR and CDR2 is FQNEAQ (reference sequence). The CDR3 spans 15 residues. The CDR3 DNA follows: TGTGCCAGCAGCCCAGGCTACCCGGGCACAGATACGCAGTATTTT. It translates to CASSPGYPGTDTQYF.